This T cell receptor (beta chain) appears in the sequencing data of a study of blood T cells in healthy people across ages (dated by TCRdb to between 2015 and 2017). About the study as a whole: In model experiments, template switching captured roughly one uniquely barcoded TCR beta cDNA molecule for every two T cells. Using deep sequencing normalized with unique cDNA molecular identifiers, the study measured how TCR beta repertoire diversity changes with age. Four age groups were formed from the donors: young (average approximately 17 years), middle-aged (around 39), aged (under 70) and long-lived (82). To avoid experimental bias, donors of different ages were distributed randomly across sequencing lanes. For two donors (one aged 18 to 29 and one aged 80 or older), the study analyzed two additional independent replicas of 1 million unique cDNA reads from the same blood draw.

Of note for this clonotype: It lacks a known antigen. No much larger clone is present one base from it, and per-base qualities are unavailable.

The library was obtained by 5' RACE. The reads were generated on an Illumina HiSeq 2500. A second PCR of 7 to 11 cycles was performed with a sample-barcoded 5' primer and a J-beta primer mix. Each TCR beta cDNA molecule received a unique molecular identifier from a template-switch 5' adaptor carrying 12 random nucleotides. At least 3 million CDR3-containing paired-end reads were obtained from each sample. First-strand cDNA synthesis was performed from all RNA using the Mint cDNA synthesis kit, with priming by a TRBC-specific oligonucleotide. Following uracil-DNA glycosylase treatment, a first 18-cycle PCR with universal primers M1SS and BC2_uni_R was performed on all cDNA. The paper's processing steps were these. Normalization of each sample was performed by random selection of 1 million high-quality reads, each carrying a distinct molecular identifier. Instead of being binned into consensus sequences, reads that shared molecular identifiers were thrown out. MiTCR, run with a Q25 quality threshold and the strictest error-elimination algorithm, handled CDR3 identification, clonotype clustering and error correction. A nonparametric unseen species model using Euler transformation provided a lower-bound estimate of total TCR beta diversity. In-frame beta chains were kept once TCRdb had trimmed the public reads at Q25 with fastp and called clones with MiXCR. One record per CDR3 amino acid sequence lists the most common genes and DNA. Clone size and V and J calls follow TCRdb, not the original study. This sample is represented by 1.2 million to 1.5 million distinct CDR3 sequences; 55% to 75% of them were singletons. The ten top clones hold 6.5% to 8.5% of the sample.

Broader findings and caveats from the paper: Because profiling used bulk unsorted PBMCs, naive and antigen-experienced compartments could not be compared conclusively. Estimates of total diversity based on one million sequenced T cells were regarded as lower bounds and as underestimates. Compared with the aged group, more naive CD4+ T cells, fewer expanded clones and increased TCR diversity were shown by the long-lived group, suggesting age selection. Observed TCR beta diversity per million T cells fell roughly linearly with age, and a significant reduction was already apparent by age about 36. The percentage of naive T cells measured by flow cytometry correlated strongly with observed TCR beta diversity. Because the CMV infection status of the donors was unknown, age-related changes in expanded clonotypes may potentially have been confounded.

Per the germline V gene, MNHEY is the CDR1 and SVGEGT is the CDR2. The trim is 6 bases for V and 5 bases for J, with a gap of 17 bases between the germline ends. The CDR3 spans 15 residues, from the cysteine through the phenylalanine. Only the CDR3 DNA is retained, 45 bases long and in frame from the first base. Donors were about 36 systemically healthy Caucasian individuals from Russia aged 6 to 90 years. About 10 milliliters of peripheral blood were collected from each donor into EDTA-treated Vacutainer tubes. PBMCs were isolated by Ficoll-Paque density-gradient centrifugation, with at least 7 million obtained per sample. Total RNA, at least 6 micrograms per sample, was extracted from PBMCs with Trizol reagent. For every donor, an aliquot of PBMCs went through flow cytometry to measure the percentages of naive CD45RAhigh/CD27high T cells.

Recombination connected TRBV6-2 or TRBV6-3 to TRBJ2-1, with no confident D gene call. The sequencing input was blood. The source is a man aged 18 to 35 in good health. CDR3 loop: CASRLFNPRNNEQFF. In nucleotides, the sequence is TGTGCCAGCAGACTCTTTAATCCAAGAAACAATGAGCAGTTCTTC.